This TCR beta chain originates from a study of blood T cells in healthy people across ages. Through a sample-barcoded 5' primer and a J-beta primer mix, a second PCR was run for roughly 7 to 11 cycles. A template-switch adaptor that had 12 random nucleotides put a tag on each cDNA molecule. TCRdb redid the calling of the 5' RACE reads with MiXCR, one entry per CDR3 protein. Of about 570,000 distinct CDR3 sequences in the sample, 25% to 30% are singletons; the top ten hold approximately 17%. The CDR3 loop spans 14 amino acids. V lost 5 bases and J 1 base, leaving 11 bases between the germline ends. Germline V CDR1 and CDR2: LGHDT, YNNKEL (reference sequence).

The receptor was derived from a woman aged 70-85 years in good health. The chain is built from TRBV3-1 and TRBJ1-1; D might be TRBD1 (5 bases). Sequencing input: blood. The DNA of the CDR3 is TGTGCCAGCAGCTTGGACACCAGGAACACTGAAGCTTTCTTT. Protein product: CASSLDTRNTEAFF.